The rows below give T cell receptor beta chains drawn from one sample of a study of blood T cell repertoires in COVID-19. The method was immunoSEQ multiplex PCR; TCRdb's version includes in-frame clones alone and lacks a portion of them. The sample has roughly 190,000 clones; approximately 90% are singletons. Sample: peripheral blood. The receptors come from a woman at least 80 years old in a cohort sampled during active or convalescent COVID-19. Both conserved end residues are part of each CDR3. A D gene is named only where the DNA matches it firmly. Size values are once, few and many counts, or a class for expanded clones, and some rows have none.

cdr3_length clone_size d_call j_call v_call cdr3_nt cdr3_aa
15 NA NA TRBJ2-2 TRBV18 TGTGCCAGCTCACTCAGGCGCGCGAACACCGGGGAGCTGTTTTTT CASSLRRANTGELFF
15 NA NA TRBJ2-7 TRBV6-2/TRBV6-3 TGTGCCAGCAACCCAAGATCGGACAGCGTCTACGAGCAGTACTTC CASNPRSDSVYEQYF
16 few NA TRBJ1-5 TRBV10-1 TGCGCCAGCAGTGAGGCCTCAGGGGTTAGCAATCAGCCCCAGCATTTT CASSEASGVSNQPQHF
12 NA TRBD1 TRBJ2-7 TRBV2 TGTGCCAGCACCCAGACAGGGTACGAGCAGTACTTC CASTQTGYEQYF
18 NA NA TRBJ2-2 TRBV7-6 TGTGCCAGCAGCTTAGCGCCGTGGGGGGGCGCGAATTCCGGGGAGCTGTTTTTT CASSLAPWGGANSGELFF
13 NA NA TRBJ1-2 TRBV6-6 TGTGCCAGCAGTCCAGGGGCCCCCTATGGCTACACCTTC CASSPGAPYGYTF
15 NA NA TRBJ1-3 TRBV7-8 TGTGCCAGCAGCTTAGCACAGGGCTCTGGAAACACCATATATTTT CASSLAQGSGNTIYF
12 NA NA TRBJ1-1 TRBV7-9 TGTGCCAGCAGCCTAGGTACCTCCGAGGCTTTCTTT CASSLGTSEAFF
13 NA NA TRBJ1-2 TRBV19 TGTGCCAGTGAACAGGGAGTCGGTGGTGGCTACACCTTC CASEQGVGGGYTF
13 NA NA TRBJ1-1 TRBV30 TGTGCCTGGACTTTACCGGGTCGGACTGAAGCTTTCTTT CAWTLPGRTEAFF
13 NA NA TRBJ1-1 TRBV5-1 TGCGCCAGCAGGACACAGGGGAACACTGAAGCTTTCTTT CASRTQGNTEAFF
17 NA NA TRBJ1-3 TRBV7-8 TGTGCCAGCAGCTTAGAGACAGGTCTCCAAGTTGGAAACACCATATATTTT CASSLETGLQVGNTIYF
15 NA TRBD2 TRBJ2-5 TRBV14 TGTGCCAGCAGCCAAGCCGGACTAGCCGGAGGGACCCAGTACTTC CASSQAGLAGGTQYF
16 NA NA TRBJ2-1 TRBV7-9 TGTGCCAGCAGCTTAGAGGTGAGGTGGGTCGGAGGTGAGCAGTTCTTC CASSLEVRWVGGEQFF
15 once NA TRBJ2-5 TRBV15 TGTGCCACCAGCAGGGACAGTTTAGGGCAAGAGACCCAGTACTTC CATSRDSLGQETQYF
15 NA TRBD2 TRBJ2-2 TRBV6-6 TGTGCCAGCAGACCGGGACTAGCGAGCACCGGGGAGCTGTTTTTT CASRPGLASTGELFF
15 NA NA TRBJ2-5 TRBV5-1 TGCGCCAGCAGCTTGGGAGGGGGCGCGGGGGAGACCCAGTACTTC CASSLGGGAGETQYF
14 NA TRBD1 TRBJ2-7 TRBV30 TGTGCCTGGAGCCGAAGGACAGGGGGTGCCGAGCAGTACTTC CAWSRRTGGAEQYF
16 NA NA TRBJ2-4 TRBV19 TGTGCCAGTAGTCCCCAGGACACGCTGTTAAAAAACATTCAGTACTTC CASSPQDTLLKNIQYF
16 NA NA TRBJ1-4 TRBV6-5 TGTGCCAGCAGTTACTCCCCGGCAGGGACTAATGAAAAACTGTTTTTT CASSYSPAGTNEKLFF
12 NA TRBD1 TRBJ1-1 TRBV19 TGTGCCAGTGGACTACAGGGGGCTGAAGCTTTCTTT CASGLQGAEAFF
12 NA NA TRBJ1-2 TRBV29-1 TGCAGCGTCTTTGGGGCCAACTATGGCTACACCTTC CSVFGANYGYTF
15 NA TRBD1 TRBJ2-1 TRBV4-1 TGCGCCAGCAGCCTCGGGGGACAGGGGCACAATGAGCAGTTCTTC CASSLGGQGHNEQFF
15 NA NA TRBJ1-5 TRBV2 TGTGCCAGCACCATGACTCAGGGATCGGGTCAGCCCCAGCATTTT CASTMTQGSGQPQHF
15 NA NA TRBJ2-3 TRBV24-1 TGTGCCACCAGTGATTTTAGCGCTAGCACAGATACGCAGTATTTT CATSDFSASTDTQYF
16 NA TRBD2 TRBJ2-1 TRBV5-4 TGTGCCAGCAGCTTATCCGGGACTAGGACGGGCAATGAGCAGTTCTTC CASSLSGTRTGNEQFF
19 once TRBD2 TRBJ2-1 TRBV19 TGTGCCAGTAGTATTCCAACCGGGAGGGCTTCCTATCAGCACAATGAGCAGTTCTTC CASSIPTGRASYQHNEQFF
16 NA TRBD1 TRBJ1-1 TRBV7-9 TGTGCCAGCAGCCCGGGGACAGGTCGGTGGGGCACTGAAGCTTTCTTT CASSPGTGRWGTEAFF
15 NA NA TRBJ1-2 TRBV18 TGTGCCAGCTCACCACCGGCGGCGACGCCCTATGGCTACACCTTC CASSPPAATPYGYTF
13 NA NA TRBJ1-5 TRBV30 TGTGCCTGGAGTGTATGGGCTGATCAGCCCCAGCATTTT CAWSVWADQPQHF
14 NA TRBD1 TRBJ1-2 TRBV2 TGTGCCAGCAGTGAGGGACAGGGGTTAGGTGGCTACACCTTC CASSEGQGLGGYTF
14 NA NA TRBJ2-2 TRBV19 TGTGCCAGTAGTATCCCTATCCCGGGCGGGGAGCTGTTTTTT CASSIPIPGGELFF
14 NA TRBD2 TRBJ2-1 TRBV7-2 TGTGCCAGCAGCTTTGATAGCGGGAGCTATGAGCAGTTCTTC CASSFDSGSYEQFF
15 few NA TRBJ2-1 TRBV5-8 TGTGCCAGCAGCTTTGAGGGCCTTCTCCCTATTGGGCAGTTCTTC CASSFEGLLPIGQFF
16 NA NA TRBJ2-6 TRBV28 TGTGCCAGCAGTCTGGACAGATACTCTGGGGCCAACGTCCTGACTTTC CASSLDRYSGANVLTF
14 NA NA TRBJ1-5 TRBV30 TGTGCCTGGAGTGGGGACACCAACAATCAGCCCCAGCATTTT CAWSGDTNNQPQHF